This T cell receptor beta chain was retrieved from a study of PD-L1 blockade in urothelial cancer. Study-wide context: The median T cell count in blood samples was 110,000 to 150,000. Overall study findings and caveats: Pretreatment TCR clonality in blood under the median foretold superior survival.

About this clone: The antigen is not known.

Described time point: peripheral blood 6 weeks after treatment start. V was clipped by 5 bases and J by 2 bases, with 12 bases between them. Germline V gives CDR1 MNHNS, CDR2 SASEGT. The CDR3 runs 14 residues. Using immunoSEQ multiplex PCR, the repertoire was profiled, and TCRdb retains in-frame clones only, with some absent. The sample consists of about 76,000 clones, roughly 90% of them appearing once. The source is a woman at least 80 years old with urothelial cancer. The source material was PBMCs, sampled around atezolizumab (anti-PD-L1) treatment. V usage is TRBV6-1 and J usage is TRBJ2-5, with D perhaps TRBD2 (5 bases). The CDR3 DNA reads as TGTGCCAGCAGTCCCGGCGGGTTTCAAGAGACCCAGTACTTC. Its translation is CASSPGGFQETQYF.